A selection of T cell receptor beta chains follows, all from one sample in a study of post-analysis software for immune sequencing data. TCRdb re-called the PCR reads with MiXCR, one entry per CDR3 protein. Counted here are roughly 540,000 distinct CDR3 sequences, 34% occurring once; the ten biggest clones make up less than 6%. The sample consisted of blood. These receptors all come from a girl under 18 with multiple sclerosis. Each CDR3 is given with its conserved first and last residue. Fields, in order: J gene, D gene, V gene, CDR3 protein. A D gene is named only where the DNA matches it firmly.

>TRBJ1-1|.|TRBV12-3/TRBV12-4
CASTTGVGGTEAFF
>TRBJ2-1|TRBD2|TRBV5-1
CASSGLAGGQDEQFF
>TRBJ2-5|.|TRBV5-6
CASSLTGRGPETQYF
>TRBJ2-5|.|TRBV10-3
CAISAGQETQYF
>TRBJ2-2|TRBD2|TRBV5-1
CASSGGLAASTGELFF
>TRBJ1-2|TRBD1|TRBV28
CASSFSAGGANYGYTF
>TRBJ2-1|TRBD2|TRBV29-1
CSVDASGVYNEQFF
>TRBJ2-5|.|TRBV10-2
CASSTPGQGKETQYF
>TRBJ1-6|TRBD1|TRBV28
CASTPLGQNSPLHF
>TRBJ2-3|.|TRBV6-4
CASSDSHGGTDTQYF
>TRBJ2-5|TRBD2|TRBV10-3
CAIKSSGEETQYF
>TRBJ1-2|.|TRBV6-6
CASSYSVGVGDGYTF
>TRBJ1-1|.|TRBV28
CASSGGTNTEAFF
>TRBJ2-5|TRBD2|TRBV15
CATRIAGMETQYF
>TRBJ2-5|TRBD2|TRBV11-2
CASSFGEGWRETQYF
>TRBJ2-3|.|TRBV29-1
CSSWTASNTQYF
>TRBJ1-6|TRBD1|TRBV12-3/TRBV12-4
CASSYGGQGNSPLHF
>.|TRBD1|TRBV12-3/TRBV12-4
CASSFGQGNYEQYF
>TRBJ2-1|TRBD1|TRBV20-1
CSASRDRVLYNEQFF
>TRBJ2-7|.|TRBV6-6
CASNKKGGPRNTYEQYF
>TRBJ1-5|.|TRBV29-1
CSASPGVHQPQHF
>TRBJ2-5|TRBD2|TRBV20-1
CSAKTLELADPRETQYF
>TRBJ2-1|.|TRBV29-1
CSVVSGGNEQFF
>TRBJ2-1|.|TRBV7-3
CASSPRGPYNEQFF
>TRBJ2-1|TRBD1|TRBV5-1
CASSPGQDLFF
>TRBJ1-2|.|TRBV4-1
CASSPRDGDLLYGYTF
>TRBJ2-2|.|TRBV21-1
CASTSGTPDTGELFF
>TRBJ2-7|.|TRBV3-1
CASSQVPGTYEQYF
>TRBJ1-5|.|TRBV12-3/TRBV12-4
CASSPRLPNQPQHF
>TRBJ1-2|.|TRBV20-1
CSATWQAGYTF
>TRBJ2-3|.|TRBV20-1
CSAFDSTATDTQYF
>TRBJ2-3|.|TRBV20-1
CSVLNSPGSDTQYF
>TRBJ2-1|.|TRBV20-1
CSASISRYDNEQFF
>TRBJ2-3|.|TRBV10-3
CATKTDTTDTQYF
>TRBJ1-4|.|TRBV12-3/TRBV12-4
CASSLSSGNEKLFF
>TRBJ2-3|TRBD1|TRBV10-3
CAISRDRGSDTQYF
>TRBJ1-1|.|TRBV6-5
CASATNRLRMNTEAFF
>TRBJ2-7|TRBD2|TRBV20-1
CSAPRGSGSSEQYF
>.|TRBD2|TRBV12-3/TRBV12-4
CASSSRTSGGEQYF
>TRBJ2-4|.|TRBV7-9
CASSLALWEDKNIQYF
>TRBJ2-5|.|TRBV3-1
CASSQVRGDGETQYF
>TRBJ2-1|TRBD2|TRBV27
CASSVAGHNNEQFF
>TRBJ2-5|TRBD2|TRBV9
CASSGGTSGGAETQYF
>TRBJ1-1|TRBD1|TRBV5-1
CASSWTDGTGWANTEAFF
>TRBJ1-6|TRBD1|TRBV20-1
CSARDPQTGTGHSPLHF
>TRBJ2-3|TRBD1|TRBV5-1
CASNKGQFLPTDTQYF
>TRBJ2-5|TRBD1|TRBV29-1
CSVTGTGETQYF
>TRBJ2-5|TRBD2|TRBV7-2
CASSNGLAPVTQYF
>TRBJ1-4|.|TRBV6-1
CASSEAGFGEKLFF
>TRBJ2-1|.|TRBV2
CASRQRGDGEQFF